One and the same sample provided the 12 T cell receptor beta chains below, sequenced in a study of cytomegalovirus exposure and HLA in healthy donors. Primers: 60 Vbeta forward and 13 Jbeta reverse. Assay: immunoSEQ multiplex PCR; the TCRdb copy retains only in-frame clones and omits some. The sample shows 150,000 to 200,000 clones, more than 85% of them seen only once. Material for sequencing was PBMCs. The receptors stem from a woman aged 18-29 years in good health and CMV-seronegative.

This clone was counted once. This rearrangement joins TRBV6-6 to TRBJ2-6; D is ambiguous. The CDR3 has 15 residues. Germline CDR1 is MNHNY and CDR2 is SVGAGI (reference sequence). V dropped 6 bases and J dropped 4 bases, with 13 bases sitting between them. CDR3 DNA: TGTGCCAGCAGAGAGCCCGCCGTGGGGGCCAACGTCCTGACTTTC. Its translation is CASREPAVGANVLTF.

The gene calls are TRBV12-5 and TRBJ2-1; D is possibly TRBD1 (6 bases). CDR1 and CDR2 (germline): LGHNT, FRNRAP. The germline V and J ends were trimmed by 8 bases and 12 bases, with 20 bases remaining between them. The CDR3 is 13 residues long. The chain's CDR3 is CASSLDRTWGQFF. DNA for the CDR3: TGTGCTAGTTCCCTCGACAGGACCTGGGGGCAGTTCTTC.

The V and J genes are TRBV7-3 and TRBJ2-1; D possibly corresponds to TRBD2 (5 bases). The CDR3 extends over 13 amino acids. Germline CDR1 SGHTA, CDR2 FQGTGA. V was pared by 5 bases and J by 5 bases, with 10 bases between. CDR3 sequence reads: CASSRGLDNEQFF. CDR3 DNA: TGTGCCAGCAGCCGCGGGTTAGACAATGAGCAGTTCTTC. Using reference TRBV7-3 and TRBJ2-1 for the parts outside the CDR3, the full variable domain is GAGVSQTPSNKVTEKGKYVELRCDPISGHTALYWYRQSLGQGPEFLIYFQGTGAADDSGLPNDRFFAVRPEGSVSTLKIQRTERGDSAVYLCASSRGLDNEQFFGPGTRLTVL.

This rearrangement joins TRBV5-1 to TRBJ2-5, with D perhaps matching TRBD1 (5 bases). The length of the CDR3 is 16 residues. With 1 base removed from V and 5 bases from J, the gap between germline ends came to 18 bases. The germline CDR1 and CDR2 sequences are SGHRS and YFSETQ. The CDR3 DNA sequence: TGCGCCAGCAGCTTGACCCTCCAGGGATATCGGGAGACCCAGTACTTC. Translating gives CASSLTLQGYRETQYF.

The rearrangement uses TRBV4-1 and TRBJ2-7, with D hard to call. The CDR3 totals 14 residues. V lost 2 bases and J lost 0, with 8 bases in between. CDR1 and CDR2 from the germline V gene are MGHRA and YSYEKL. The CDR3 nucleotides read TGCGCCAGCAGCCAACTGGGCACCTCCTACGAGCAGTACTTC. The encoded protein is CASSQLGTSYEQYF.

V is TRBV9 and J is TRBJ2-1; no definite D call. This CDR3 is 15 amino acids long. Germline CDR1 SGDLS, CDR2 YYNGEE. Trimming removed 0 bases at V and 7 bases at J, with 14 bases between. In nucleotides, the CDR3 is TGTGCCAGCAGCGTAGTCAGCGACGCTGCGAATGAGCAGTTCTTC. Amino acids: CASSVVSDAANEQFF. The full variable domain, its missing parts supplied by reference TRBV9 and TRBJ2-1, is DSGVTQTPKHLITATGQRVTLRCSPRSGDLSVYWYQQSLDQGLQFLIQYYNGEERAKGNILERFSAQQFPDLHSELNLSSLELGDSALYFCASSVVSDAANEQFFGPGTRLTVL.

Here the CDR3 reads CASSPGLAGEGLGTGELFF. For the CDR3, the DNA is TGCGCCAGCAGCCCGGGACTAGCGGGAGAAGGTCTGGGCACCGGGGAGCTGTTTTTT. The chain couples TRBV5-1 to TRBJ2-2, with 14 bases identical to TRBD2. Germline V gene data show CDR1 as SGHRS and CDR2 as YFSETQ. With V trimmed by 4 bases and J by 4 bases, 12 bases remained unmatched. This CDR3 region has 19 residues.

This chain joins TRBV7-3 and TRBJ2-7; 7 nucleotides align to TRBD2. CDR3 length: 14 amino acids. Germline assignment: CDR1 SGHTA and CDR2 FQGTGA. Trimming took 6 bases from V and 5 from J; bases not matched to a gene: 10. CDR3 in amino acids: CASSPTGGAHEQYF. Written as DNA, the CDR3 is TGTGCCAGCAGTCCGACGGGAGGTGCCCACGAGCAGTACTTC.

In its sample, this clone was seen a few times. The genes are TRBV6-4 and TRBJ1-2, with D possibly matching TRBD1 (5 bases). The germline CDR1 and CDR2 sequences are MRHNA and SNTAGT. The V end was cut by 0 bases, the J end by 7 bases, with 24 bases between. This CDR3 has 18 residues. The CDR3 DNA sequence: TGTGCCAGCAGTGACTCCCCGGCGGGGACGAAAATCCCCCCTGGCTACACCTTC. Its translation: CASSDSPAGTKIPPGYTF.

V and J are TRBV7-4 and TRBJ2-1, with 16 bases identical to TRBD2. This CDR3 spans 19 amino acids. Per the germline V gene, CDR1 is SGHVT and CDR2 is SQSDAQ. V gave up 6 bases and J gave up 6 bases; unmatched junction bases: 14. Written as DNA, the CDR3 is TGTGCCAGCAGTTTTGGGACTAGCGGGAGGGCCAGTGGGTCCAATGAGCAGTTCTTC. Its translation is CASSFGTSGRASGSNEQFF.

This sequence joins TRBV29-1 and TRBJ1-1; 9 bases are shared with TRBD1. The CDR3 runs to 14 residues. Germline V gives CDR1 SQVTM, CDR2 ANQGSEA. This CDR3 reads CSVTLQGAYTEAFF. The DNA of the CDR3 is TGCAGTGTTACACTACAGGGGGCATACACTGAAGCTTTCTTT.

This clone came up once. This rearrangement joins TRBV6-1 to TRBJ2-7; 10 nucleotides line up with TRBD2. Germline loops: CDR1 MNHNS, CDR2 SASEGT. CDR3 length equals 17 residues. V was pared by 4 bases and J by 0 bases, with 9 bases of the junction left unmatched. The CDR3 loop reads CASSGHSGRFFSYEQYF. The CDR3 bases are TGTGCCAGCAGTGGCCATAGCGGGAGGTTCTTCTCCTACGAGCAGTACTTC.